Here is one T cell receptor beta chain with its context. This specimen belongs to a study of T cells after somatic rescue of genetic block. Germline-derived CDR1 and CDR2 are SGHRS and YFSETQ. The CDR3 totals 15 residues. With 4 bases clipped from V and 5 bases from J, the junction kept 11 bases outside the gene matches. The table came from immunoSEQ multiplex PCR; TCRdb's copy has only in-frame clones and leaves some out. The table includes tens of thousands of clones, around 96% detected once. Input material: peripheral blood mononuclear cells (PBMCs). The receptor comes from a child less than two years old. This chain links TRBV5-1 with TRBJ1-1, with 7 bases lining up with TRBD1. The CDR3 spells CASSVHPRGGTEAFF. For the CDR3, the DNA is TGCGCCAGCAGCGTCCACCCCAGGGGGGGGACTGAAGCTTTCTTT.